The 9 T cell receptor beta chains below come from one sample, sequenced in a study of blood T cell repertoires in COVID-19. Sequenced by immunoSEQ multiplex PCR; TCRdb stores in-frame clones only, minus some. The table shows about 110,000 clones, with 81% occurring only once. The specimen sequenced was peripheral blood. Every receptor here comes from a woman in her 70s with acute or convalescent COVID-19.

The rearrangement joins TRBV4-1 to TRBJ1-6, with 8 bases that match TRBD1. Germline V gene data show CDR1 as MGHRA and CDR2 as YSYEKL. The J segment lost 8 bases and the V segment lost 1 base, leaving 10 bases of the junction unmatched. The CDR3 totals 17 residues. The CDR3: CASSQALTGQGHSPLHF. CDR3 coding DNA: TGCGCCAGCAGCCAAGCCCTGACCGGACAGGGTCATTCACCCCTCCACTTT.

The V and J genes are TRBV29-1 and TRBJ1-2, with 9 bases that match TRBD1. Trimming removed 6 bases from V and 0 bases from J; junction bases left unmatched: 2. The CDR3 spans 13 residues. CDR1 and CDR2 from the germline V gene are SQVTM and ANQGSEA. The CDR3 loop is CSVTGGANYGYTF. The CDR3 nucleotides are TGCAGCGTCACAGGGGGCGCTAACTATGGCTACACCTTC.

This chain connects TRBV7-2 to TRBJ1-2, with a weak D call TRBD1 (6 bases). V gave up 5 bases and J gave up 7 bases, with 17 bases separating them. CDR3 length: 14 residues. The germline V gene has CDR1 SGHTA and CDR2 FQGNSA. CDR3 coding DNA: TGTGCCAGCAGCCCCACTCAGGGGACGTTTGGCTACACCTTC. Translating gives CASSPTQGTFGYTF. The entire variable domain, with the rest obtained from reference TRBV7-2 and TRBJ1-2, is as follows: GAGVSQSPSNKVTEKGKDVELRCDPISGHTALYWYRQSLGQGLEFLIYFQGNSAPDKSGLPSDRFSAERTGGSVSTLTIQRTQQEDSAVYLCASSPTQGTFGYTFGSGTRLTVV.

V gene TRBV29-1 combines with J gene TRBJ2-3; 11 positions agree with TRBD2. J was trimmed by 0 bases and V by 4 bases; bases with no gene match: 6. CDR3 length: 16 amino acids. Germline-derived CDR1 and CDR2 are SQVTM and ANQGSEA. This CDR3 reads CSVVLAGGRSTDTQYF. The CDR3 DNA sequence: TGCAGCGTTGTTTTAGCGGGAGGGCGCAGCACAGATACGCAGTATTTT.

This clone showed up many times. The J gene is TRBJ2-2, the V gene TRBV4-1, with TRBD2 identical over 14 bases. The CDR3 has 18 residues. Trimming removed 4 bases from V and 6 bases from J; junction bases left unmatched: 10. CDR1 is MGHRA and CDR2 is YSYEKL in the germline V gene. The CDR3 is CASSPSRLAGGPAGELFF. The CDR3 nucleotides are TGCGCCAGCAGCCCGTCTCGACTAGCGGGAGGGCCAGCCGGGGAGCTGTTTTTT.

The CDR3 DNA follows: TGCGCCAGCAGCTTGGCCGAGCAGGCTGGAAACACCATATATTTT. Translating gives CASSLAEQAGNTIYF. V is TRBV5-1 and J is TRBJ1-3; no clear D gene. Trimming cost V 0 bases and J 2 bases, with 9 bases left between them. There are 15 residues in the CDR3. Germline lookup yields CDR1 SGHRS and CDR2 YFSETQ.

Of note for this clone: This specimen includes other DNA sequences encoding the same CDR3. The V call is TRBV6-2 or TRBV6-3, the J call TRBJ1-5, with 8 bases aligning to TRBD1. The V gene's germline CDR1 is MNHEY and CDR2 SVGEGT. CDR3 size: 14 residues. V shed 2 bases, J shed 7 bases, and the junction held 4 bases outside the gene matches. CDR3 coding DNA: TGTGCCAGCAGTTACGGACAGGGAGGCCAGCCCCAGCATTTT. It specifies CASSYGQGGQPQHF.

The chain uses TRBV27 and TRBJ2-2; D perhaps matches TRBD1 (6 bases). CDR3 length: 14 amino acids. V was trimmed by 5 bases and J by 2 bases, leaving 9 bases between them. Per germline, CDR1 MNHEY and CDR2 SMNVEV (reference sequence). CDR3: CASSLRGNTGELFF. The CDR3 DNA sequence: TGTGCCAGCAGTCTCAGGGGCAACACCGGGGAGCTGTTTTTT.

The rearrangement links TRBV19 to TRBJ1-3; weak D call: TRBD1 (6 bases). Deletions cut 7 bases from V and 4 bases from J, with 17 bases between. Germline lookup yields CDR1 LNHDA and CDR2 SQIVND (reference sequence). The CDR3 has 15 amino acids. CDR3 coding DNA: TGTGCCAGTACTGCGGGGGCAGCAGAAGGAAACACCATATATTTT. This encodes CASTAGAAEGNTIYF.